This T cell receptor (beta chain) appears in the sequencing data of a study of T cells in Graves' hyperthyroidism and ophthalmopathy. Findings and limits, study-wide: The model made its ophthalmopathy prediction, and onset followed a median 6.5 months later.

The source material, RNA transcripts, was used to amplify TCR beta CDR3 regions. An initial round of RT-PCR targeting the TCR CDR3 relied on the HTBI primer set. TCRdb fed the multiplex PCR reads into MiXCR, producing one record per CDR3 protein. The data hold 600,000 to 700,000 distinct CDR3 sequences, with roughly 14% observed a single time. The cohort's ophthalmopathy patients, a group with duration under 3 months, had a Clinical Activity Score of at least 3 and a NOSPECS grade of at least 4. Reasons for excluding patients were uncontrolled infection, other autoimmune disease, pregnancy or lactation. Diagnosing involved the use of clinical symptoms, serum thyroxine and TRAb, thyroid ultrasound and orbital computed tomography. Germline V gene lookup returns CDR1 SGHKS and CDR2 YYEKEE (reference sequence). This CDR3 has 14 residues. Trimming took 7 bases from V and 6 from J, leaving 20 bases between them.

The table lists this clonotype with many counts. Antigen specificity is unknown. The TCR was taken from a woman aged 40-49 years with Graves' ophthalmopathy. This rearrangement joins TRBV5-5 to TRBJ2-7, with no clear D. Source material: blood. CDR3 in DNA: TGTGCCAGCTCAGCTTGGATCCGCCCTTTCGAGCAGTACTTC. Its translation is CASSAWIRPFEQYF. Full variable domain (missing parts from reference TRBV5-5 and TRBJ2-7): DAGVTQSPTHLIKTRGQQVTLRCSPISGHKSVSWYQQVLGQGPQFIFQYYEKEERGRGNFPDRFSARQFPNYSSELNVNALLLGDSALYLCASSAWIRPFEQYFGPGTRLTVT.